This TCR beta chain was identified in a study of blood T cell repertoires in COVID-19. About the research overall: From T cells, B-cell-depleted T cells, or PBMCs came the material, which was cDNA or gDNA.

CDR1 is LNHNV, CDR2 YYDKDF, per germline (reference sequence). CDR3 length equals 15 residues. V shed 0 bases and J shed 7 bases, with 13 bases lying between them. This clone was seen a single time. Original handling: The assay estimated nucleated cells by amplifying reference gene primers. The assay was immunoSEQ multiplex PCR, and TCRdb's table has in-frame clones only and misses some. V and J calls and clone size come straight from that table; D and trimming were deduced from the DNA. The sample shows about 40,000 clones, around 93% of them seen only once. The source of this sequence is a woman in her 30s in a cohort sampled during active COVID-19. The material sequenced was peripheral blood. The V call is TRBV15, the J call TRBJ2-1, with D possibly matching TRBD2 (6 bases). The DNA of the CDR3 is TGTGCCACCAGCAGAGAGACGGGAGTGAGGAATGAGCAGTTCTTC. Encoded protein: CATSRETGVRNEQFF.